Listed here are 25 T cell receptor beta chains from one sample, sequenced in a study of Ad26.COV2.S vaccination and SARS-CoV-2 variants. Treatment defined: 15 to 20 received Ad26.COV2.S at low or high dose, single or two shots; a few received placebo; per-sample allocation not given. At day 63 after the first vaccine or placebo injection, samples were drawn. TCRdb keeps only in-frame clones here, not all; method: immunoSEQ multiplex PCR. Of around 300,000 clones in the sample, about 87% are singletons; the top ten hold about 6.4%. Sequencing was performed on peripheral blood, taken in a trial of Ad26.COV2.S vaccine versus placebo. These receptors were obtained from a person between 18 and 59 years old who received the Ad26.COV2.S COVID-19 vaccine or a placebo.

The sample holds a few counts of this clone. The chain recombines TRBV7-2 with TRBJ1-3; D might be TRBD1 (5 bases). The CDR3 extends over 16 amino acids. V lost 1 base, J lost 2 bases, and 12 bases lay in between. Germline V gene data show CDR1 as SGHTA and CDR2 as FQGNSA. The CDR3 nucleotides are TGTGCCAGCAGCTTAGTCGGGGGAAACGCTGGAAACACCATATATTTT. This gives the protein CASSLVGGNAGNTIYF.

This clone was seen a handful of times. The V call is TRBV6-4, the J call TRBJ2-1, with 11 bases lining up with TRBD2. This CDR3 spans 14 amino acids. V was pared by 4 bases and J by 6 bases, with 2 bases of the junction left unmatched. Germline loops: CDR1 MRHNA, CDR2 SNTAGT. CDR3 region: CASSGSGRANEQFF. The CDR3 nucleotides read TGTGCCAGCAGTGGTAGCGGGAGGGCCAATGAGCAGTTCTTC.

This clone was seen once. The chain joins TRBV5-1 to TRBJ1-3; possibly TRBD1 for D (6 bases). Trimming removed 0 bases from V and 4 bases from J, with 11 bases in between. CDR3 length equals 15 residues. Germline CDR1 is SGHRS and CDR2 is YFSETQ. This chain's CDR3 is CASSLGTGAGNTIYF. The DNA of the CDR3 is TGCGCCAGCAGCTTGGGGACGGGGGCAGGAAACACCATATATTTT.

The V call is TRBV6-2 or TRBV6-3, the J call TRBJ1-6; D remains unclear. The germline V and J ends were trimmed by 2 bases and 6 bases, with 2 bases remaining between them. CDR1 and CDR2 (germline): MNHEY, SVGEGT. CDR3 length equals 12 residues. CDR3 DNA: TGTGCCAGCAGTTACGCTAATTCACCCCTCCACTTT. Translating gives CASSYANSPLHF.

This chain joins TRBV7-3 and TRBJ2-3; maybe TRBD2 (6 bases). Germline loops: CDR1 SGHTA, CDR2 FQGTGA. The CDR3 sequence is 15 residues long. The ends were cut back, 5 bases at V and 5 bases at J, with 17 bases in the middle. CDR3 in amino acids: CASSSIGAGVDTQYF. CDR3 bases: TGTGCCAGCAGCAGCATAGGAGCGGGTGTAGATACGCAGTATTTT.

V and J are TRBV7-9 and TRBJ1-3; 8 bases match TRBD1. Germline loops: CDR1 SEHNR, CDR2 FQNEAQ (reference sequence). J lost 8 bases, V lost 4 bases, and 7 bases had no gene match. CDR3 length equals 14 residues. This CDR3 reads CASSSPGGADTIYF. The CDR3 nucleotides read TGTGCCAGCAGCTCACCAGGGGGCGCGGACACCATATATTTT.

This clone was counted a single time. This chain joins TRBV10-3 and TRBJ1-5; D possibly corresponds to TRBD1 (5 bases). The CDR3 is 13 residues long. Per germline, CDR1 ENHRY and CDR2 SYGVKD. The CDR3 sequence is CAPGTVGDQPQHF. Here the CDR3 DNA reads TGTGCTCCTGGGACGGTGGGTGATCAGCCCCAGCATTTT.

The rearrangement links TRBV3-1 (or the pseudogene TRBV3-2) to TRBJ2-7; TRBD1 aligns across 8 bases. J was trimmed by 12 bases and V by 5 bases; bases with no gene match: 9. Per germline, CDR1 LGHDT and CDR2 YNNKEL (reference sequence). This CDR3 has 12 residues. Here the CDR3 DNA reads TGTGCCAGCAGCTATCACACAGGGGGGTGGTACTTC. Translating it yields CASSYHTGGWYF.

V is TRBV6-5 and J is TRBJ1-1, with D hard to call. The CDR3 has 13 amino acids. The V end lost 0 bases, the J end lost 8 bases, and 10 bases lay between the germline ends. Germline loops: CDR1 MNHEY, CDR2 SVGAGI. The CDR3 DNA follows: TGTGCCAGCAGTTACTCGAGTAGGCGGGAAGCTTTCTTT. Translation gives CASSYSSRREAFF.

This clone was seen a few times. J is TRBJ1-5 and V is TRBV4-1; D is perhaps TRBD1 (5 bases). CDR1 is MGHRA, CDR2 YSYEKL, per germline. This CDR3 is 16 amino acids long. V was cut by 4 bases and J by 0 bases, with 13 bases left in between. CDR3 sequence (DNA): TGCGCCAGCAGCCCCCAGATGACAGATAGCAATCAGCCCCAGCATTTT. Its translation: CASSPQMTDSNQPQHF.

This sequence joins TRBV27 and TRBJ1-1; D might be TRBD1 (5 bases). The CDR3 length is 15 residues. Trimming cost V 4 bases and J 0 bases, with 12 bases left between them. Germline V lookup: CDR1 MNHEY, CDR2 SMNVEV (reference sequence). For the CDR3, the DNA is TGTGCCAGCAGTTGGCAGGGTCCCGTGAACACTGAAGCTTTCTTT. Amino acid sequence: CASSWQGPVNTEAFF.

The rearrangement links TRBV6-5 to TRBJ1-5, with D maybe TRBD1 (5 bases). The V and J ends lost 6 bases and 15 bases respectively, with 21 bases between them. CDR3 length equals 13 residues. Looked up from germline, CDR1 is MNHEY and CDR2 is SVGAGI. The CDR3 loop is CASRIDQVAGGHF. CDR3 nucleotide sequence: TGTGCCAGCAGGATAGATCAGGTTGCGGGGGGGCATTTT.

CDR3 DNA sequence: TGCAGCGTCTCGGGGAGAAGCAATCAGCCCCAGCATTTT. Translation gives CSVSGRSNQPQHF. The gene calls are TRBV29-1 and TRBJ1-5; D remains ambiguous. Between the trimmed V and J ends, which lost 6 bases and 1 base, there was a span of 10 bases. CDR1 and CDR2 from the germline V gene are SQVTM and ANQGSEA. CDR3 size: 13 residues. Full variable domain (outside the CDR3, taken from reference TRBV29-1 and TRBJ1-5): SAVISQKPSRDICQRGTSLTIQCQVDSQVTMMFWYRQQPGQSLTLIATANQGSEATYESGFVIDKFPISRPNLTFSTLTVSNMSPEDSSIYLCSVSGRSNQPQHFGDGTRLSIL.

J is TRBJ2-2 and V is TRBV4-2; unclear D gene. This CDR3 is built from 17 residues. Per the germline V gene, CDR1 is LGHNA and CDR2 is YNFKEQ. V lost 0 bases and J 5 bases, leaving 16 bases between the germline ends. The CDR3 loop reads CASSQEGSRVRTGELFF. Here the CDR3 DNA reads TGTGCCAGCAGCCAAGAGGGTAGTCGGGTGAGAACCGGGGAGCTGTTTTTT.

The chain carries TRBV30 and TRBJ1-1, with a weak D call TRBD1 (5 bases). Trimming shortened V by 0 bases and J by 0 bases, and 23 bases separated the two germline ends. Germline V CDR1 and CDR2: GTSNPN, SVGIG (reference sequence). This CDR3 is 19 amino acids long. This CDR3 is CAWSVTGFTRVSMNTEAFF. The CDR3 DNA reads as TGTGCCTGGAGTGTAACAGGATTTACGAGGGTATCAATGAACACTGAAGCTTTCTTT.

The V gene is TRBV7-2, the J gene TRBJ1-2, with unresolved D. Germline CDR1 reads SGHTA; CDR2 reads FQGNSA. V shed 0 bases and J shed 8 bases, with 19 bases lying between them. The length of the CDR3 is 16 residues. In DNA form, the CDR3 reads TGTGCCAGCAGCTTAGCTAGGTTATCAGGCCCGGGGGGCTACACCTTC. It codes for CASSLARLSGPGGYTF.

CDR3 residues: CSVGSGHYTGELFF. The DNA of the CDR3 is TGCAGCGTTGGGTCCGGACACTACACCGGGGAGCTGTTTTTT. The chain joins TRBV29-1 to TRBJ2-2; tentatively, D is TRBD1 (5 bases). From germline, CDR1 is SQVTM and CDR2 ANQGSEA. V shed 4 bases and J shed 3 bases, with 12 bases lying between them. There are 14 residues in the CDR3.

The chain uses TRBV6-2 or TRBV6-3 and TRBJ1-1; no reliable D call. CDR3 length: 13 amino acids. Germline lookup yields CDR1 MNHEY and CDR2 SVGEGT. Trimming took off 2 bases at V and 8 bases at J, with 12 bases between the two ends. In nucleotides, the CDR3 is TGTGCCAGCAGTTACGAAGCTAGGTGGGAAGCTTTCTTT. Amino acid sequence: CASSYEARWEAFF.

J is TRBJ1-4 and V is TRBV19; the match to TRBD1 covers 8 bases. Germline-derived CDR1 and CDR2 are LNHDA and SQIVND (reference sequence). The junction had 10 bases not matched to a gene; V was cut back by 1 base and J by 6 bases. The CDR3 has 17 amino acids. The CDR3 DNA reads TGTGCCAGTAGTATAGGCCGAGTCGGGACAGGCGATGAAAAACTGTTTTTT. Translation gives CASSIGRVGTGDEKLFF.

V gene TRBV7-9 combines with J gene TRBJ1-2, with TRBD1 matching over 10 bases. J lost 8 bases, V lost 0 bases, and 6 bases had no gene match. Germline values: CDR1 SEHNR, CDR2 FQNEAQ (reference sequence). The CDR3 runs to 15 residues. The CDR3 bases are TGTGCCAGCAGCTTAGCGGGGGGACAGGGGAACGGCTACACCTTC. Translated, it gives CASSLAGGQGNGYTF.

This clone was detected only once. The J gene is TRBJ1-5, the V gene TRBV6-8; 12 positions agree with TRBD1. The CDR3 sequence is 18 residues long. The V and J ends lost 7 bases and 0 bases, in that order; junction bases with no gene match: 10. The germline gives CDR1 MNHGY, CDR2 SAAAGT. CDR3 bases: TGTGCCAGCACGATCCGGGACAGGGGGCCCTATAGCAATCAGCCCCAGCATTTT. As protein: CASTIRDRGPYSNQPQHF.

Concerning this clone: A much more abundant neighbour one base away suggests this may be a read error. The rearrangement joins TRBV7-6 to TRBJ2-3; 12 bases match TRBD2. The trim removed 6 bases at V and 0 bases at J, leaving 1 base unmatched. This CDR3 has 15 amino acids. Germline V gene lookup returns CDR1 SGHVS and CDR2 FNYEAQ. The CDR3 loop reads CASRGTSGSTDTQYF. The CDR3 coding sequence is TGTGCCAGCAGGGGGACTAGCGGGAGCACAGATACGCAGTATTTT.

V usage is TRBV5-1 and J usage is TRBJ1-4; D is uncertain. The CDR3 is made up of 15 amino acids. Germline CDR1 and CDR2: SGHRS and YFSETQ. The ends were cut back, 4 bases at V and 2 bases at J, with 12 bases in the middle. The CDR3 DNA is TGCGCCAGCAGCGTCACCGGTGCCACTAATGAAAAACTGTTTTTT. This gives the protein CASSVTGATNEKLFF.

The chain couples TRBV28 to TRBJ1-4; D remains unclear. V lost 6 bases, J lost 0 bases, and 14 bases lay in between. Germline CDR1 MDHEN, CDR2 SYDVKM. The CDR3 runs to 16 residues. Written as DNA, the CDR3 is TGTGCCAGCAGGACCTCGGCGGTAGCAACTAATGAAAAACTGTTTTTT. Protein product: CASRTSAVATNEKLFF.

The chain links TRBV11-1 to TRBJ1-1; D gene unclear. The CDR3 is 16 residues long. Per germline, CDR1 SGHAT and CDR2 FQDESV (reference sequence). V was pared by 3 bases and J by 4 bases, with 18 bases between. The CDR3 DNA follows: TGTGCCAGCAGCTTCCCCTCAGGTGGAGGGTCCACTGAAGCTTTCTTT. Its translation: CASSFPSGGGSTEAFF. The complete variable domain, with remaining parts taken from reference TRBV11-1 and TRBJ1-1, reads EAEVAQSPRYKITEKSQAVAFWCDPISGHATLYWYRQILGQGPELLVQFQDESVVDDSQLPKDRFSAERLKGVDSTLKIQPAELGDSAMYLCASSFPSGGGSTEAFFGQGTRLTVV.